The 7 T cell receptor beta chains below come from one sample, sequenced in a study of siplizumab effects on memory and regulatory T cells. Assay: immunoSEQ multiplex PCR; the TCRdb copy retains only in-frame clones and omits some. The sample yields about 100,000 clones, about 90% seen once. The sample taken for sequencing was CD4+ T cells sorted from blood. These receptors all come from a human donor in good health.

The chain recombines TRBV18 with TRBJ1-2, with D hard to call. Trimming shortened V by 2 bases and J by 8 bases, and 15 bases separated the two germline ends. There are 14 residues in the CDR3. Germline lookup yields CDR1 KGHSH and CDR2 LQKENI. CDR3 nucleotide sequence: TGTGCCAGCTCACCAAATATCGCGGTTTGGGGCTACACCTTC. This encodes CASSPNIAVWGYTF.

This clone was recorded a few times. CDR3 DNA sequence: TGTGCCAGCAGCTATCACCTATCAGGGGATACGCAGTATTTT. Its protein is CASSYHLSGDTQYF. This chain connects TRBV11-2 to TRBJ2-3, with a weak D call TRBD1 (5 bases). The CDR3 has 14 amino acids. V lost 4 bases and J 6 bases, leaving 14 bases between the germline ends. Germline lookup yields CDR1 SGHAT and CDR2 FQNNGV.

The gene calls are TRBV5-1 and TRBJ2-4; D remains unclear. There are 15 residues in the CDR3. With 1 base removed from V and 2 bases from J, the gap between germline ends came to 10 bases. The germline V gene has CDR1 SGHRS and CDR2 YFSETQ. CDR3: CASSLPVDSKNIQYF. CDR3 DNA: TGCGCCAGCAGCTTGCCTGTCGATTCCAAAAACATTCAGTACTTC.

This clone was recorded once. The chain uses TRBV6-5 and TRBJ2-2, with 7 nucleotides matching TRBD1. CDR3 length: 16 residues. V was pared by 4 bases and J by 0 bases, with 5 bases of the junction left unmatched. Per the germline V gene, CDR1 is MNHEY and CDR2 is SVGAGI. The CDR3 loop is CASSLSGTANTGELFF. Written as DNA, the CDR3 is TGTGCCAGCAGTTTATCCGGGACAGCGAACACCGGGGAGCTGTTTTTT.

In DNA, the CDR3 is TGTGCCAGCACCGTACTAGGACGGAACCAAGAGACCCAGTACTTC. Protein: CASTVLGRNQETQYF. The genes are TRBV2 and TRBJ2-5; the D gene is possibly TRBD2 (5 bases). Germline V lookup: CDR1 SNHLY, CDR2 FYNNEI. V lost 7 bases to trimming and J lost 0 bases, with 15 bases between them. This CDR3 comprises 15 residues.

This chain joins TRBV7-2 and TRBJ1-2; D not certain. V was cut by 5 bases and J by 6 bases, with 19 bases left in between. Germline lookup yields CDR1 SGHTA and CDR2 FQGNSA. CDR3 size: 15 residues. The CDR3 DNA reads as TGTGCCAGCAGCAAAGACGGGAACCCCGGAGATGGCTACACCTTC. This encodes CASSKDGNPGDGYTF. Combining the CDR3 with reference TRBV7-2 and TRBJ1-2 gives the whole variable domain GAGVSQSPSNKVTEKGKDVELRCDPISGHTALYWYRQSLGQGLEFLIYFQGNSAPDKSGLPSDRFSAERTGGSVSTLTIQRTQQEDSAVYLCASSKDGNPGDGYTFGSGTRLTVV.

The V and J genes are TRBV12-5 and TRBJ2-1; 12 bases are a match to TRBD1. CDR1 LGHNT and CDR2 FRNRAP come from the germline V gene. V was clipped by 2 bases and J by 8 bases; unmatched bases: 22. This CDR3 comprises 21 residues. CDR3 region: CASGLPPFKGPGDRGLDEQFF. For the CDR3, the DNA is TGTGCTAGTGGTTTGCCCCCCTTCAAAGGACCCGGGGACAGGGGGCTCGATGAGCAGTTCTTC.